This entry concerns a single T cell receptor (beta chain). The clone's antigen remains unknown. No quality values exist for individual bases; no much larger clone is one base distant. TCR beta CDR3 regions were amplified from RNA transcripts for repertoire sequencing. HTBI primers and the Qiagen OneStep RT-PCR kit were used in a first-round RT-PCR, which was followed by a second-round multiplex PCR, size selection and purification. The libraries underwent paired-end sequencing with 100 bp reads on an Illumina HiSeq2000. Under the source paper's analysis protocol: SOAPnuke was used to process the reads, removing any read that contained adapters or uncalled bases, had a mean Phred below 15, or lacked an exact match to the constant primer or identifier. COPE v1.2.5 was used to merge high-quality paired reads. Each unique nucleotide sequence was defined as a clonotype, and clonotypes were aligned to IMGT TRB V, D and J references with MiTCR v1.1. Analysis was restricted to V-J combinations with a frequency above 0.0001, which covered approximately 99% of repertoires. For each V-J combination, a TCR clonal expansion and chaos score was defined as the ratio of F50 clonal expansion to chaos observed in the TCRdist matrix. Welch's t-statistics and random forest were used to reduce the features to 10 to 15 V-J combinations, which were then used as input to a naive Bayes classifier. Thyroid-blood repertoire similarity was quantified with the Morisita-Horn index. TCRdb redid the processing of the public reads, applying fastp at Q25 and MiXCR, and retained in-frame beta chains. Every CDR3 protein is listed once, alongside the most common genes and DNA of its rows. TCRdb assigned the V and J calls; the authors' analysis was not used. For this sample the table gives approximately 210,000 distinct CDR3 sequences, of which around a fifth were detected only once. Around 40% of the sample belongs to the ten largest clones.

The ophthalmopathy patients had moderately to severely active disease, with a Clinical Activity Score of 3 or higher, a NOSPECS grade of 4 or higher, and a disease duration of less than 3 months. Patients with other autoimmune diseases, uncontrolled infections, pregnancy or lactation were excluded. Clinical symptoms, serum thyroxine, TRAb, thyroid ultrasound and orbital computed tomography formed the basis of the diagnosis. Ficoll-Paque density gradient centrifugation was used to isolate PBMCs from 9.5 to 10 ml of fresh peripheral blood. Total RNA was extracted using Trizol reagent, and RNA quality was checked on an Agilent 2100 Bioanalyzer. The data stem from a study of Graves' ophthalmopathy and Graves' hyperthyroidism (dated by TCRdb to between 2018 and 2020). In the study overall: Peripheral blood was collected at initial diagnosis, before any treatment. The study used signatures of the TCR beta repertoire to tell Graves' ophthalmopathy apart from Graves' hyperthyroidism and to predict which patients would progress to ophthalmopathy. In total, some 130 blood samples were TCR-sequenced: 40 to 45 ophthalmopathy, some 80 hyperthyroidism and 17 hyperthyroidism-to-ophthalmopathy patients. To explore V-J signatures that separate ophthalmopathy from hyperthyroidism, a discovery set of 95 to 100 patients was enrolled, consisting of approximately 44 with ophthalmopathy and around 57 with stable hyperthyroidism. An independent validation cohort comprised under 20 hyperthyroidism patients and over 15 patients who later progressed from hyperthyroidism to ophthalmopathy. In more than 5 hyperthyroidism patients, the T-cell repertoire of thyroid tissue was compared with the T-cell repertoire of blood. After sampling, hyperthyroidism patients received methimazole starting at 30 mg daily, and ophthalmopathy patients received high-dose intravenous methylprednisolone. The approximately 90 discovery patients were divided at random into training and test sets in a 7:3 ratio.

The V end loses 2 bases and the J end loses 0 bases, and a stretch of 7 bases separates them. The cysteine opens and the phenylalanine closes a CDR3 of 14 amino acids. Just CDR3 DNA is preserved here, 42 bases in frame from base 1. Based on the germline V gene, the CDR1 and CDR2 sequences are MNHNS and SASEGT. Overall results and qualifications from the work: Most expanded thyroid clonotypes with a frequency above 0.001 also appeared in blood, which suggests that blood repertoires may reflect the immune response in the thyroid. In cross-validation, the 13-signature model distinguished ophthalmopathy from stable hyperthyroidism with 85% to 90% sensitivity and 81% to 83% specificity, and in the test set the corresponding values were about 80% and 75%. In validation, the model predicted ophthalmopathy progression with 55% to 71% sensitivity and about 77% specificity; some twelve predicted patients were CT-confirmed with GO in a median of around 6 months. Sample size was not predetermined statistically, and investigators were not blinded to group allocation.

What was sequenced was peripheral blood. The chain employs TRBV6-1 and TRBJ1-2; the D segment cannot be called with confidence. This TCR was sampled from a woman aged 50 to 60 with Graves' ophthalmopathy. Donor details come from another sample of the same person, matched by shared clones. CDR3 sequence: CASSEYGSNYGYTF. The nucleotide sequence reads as follows: TGTGCCAGCAGTGAATACGGGTCTAACTATGGCTACACCTTC.